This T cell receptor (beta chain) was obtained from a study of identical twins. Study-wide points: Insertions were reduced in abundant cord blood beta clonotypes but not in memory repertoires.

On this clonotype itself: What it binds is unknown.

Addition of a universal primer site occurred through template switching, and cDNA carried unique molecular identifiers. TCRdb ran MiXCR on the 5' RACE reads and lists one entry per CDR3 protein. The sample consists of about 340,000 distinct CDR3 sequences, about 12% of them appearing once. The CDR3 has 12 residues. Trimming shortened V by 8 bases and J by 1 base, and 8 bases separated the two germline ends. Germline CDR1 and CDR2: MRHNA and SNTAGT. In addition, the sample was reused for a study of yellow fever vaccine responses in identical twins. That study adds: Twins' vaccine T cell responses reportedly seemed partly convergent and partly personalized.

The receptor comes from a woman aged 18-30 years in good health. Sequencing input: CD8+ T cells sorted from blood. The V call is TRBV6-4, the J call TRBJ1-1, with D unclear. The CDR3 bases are TGTGCCAGCCCCTACGCGAACACTGAAGCTTTCTTT. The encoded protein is CASPYANTEAFF.